The entry below describes one T cell receptor (beta chain). Its antigen is undetermined. As processed by the authors: The study built a papillary thyroid cancer distant-metastasis classifier from CDR3 differences across clinicopathological groups. TCRdb re-analyzed the PCR reads using MiXCR. The V and J calls follow TCRdb's processing rather than the paper's. The sample contains about 14,000 clones, about 29% of which appear only once. Patients were all untreated before their thyroid surgery. Germline V gene data show CDR1 as DFQATT and CDR2 as SNEGSKA (reference sequence). V lost 1 base, J lost 6 bases, and 22 bases lay in between. The CDR3 sequence is 17 residues long. This record belongs to a study of metastatic and nonmetastatic thyroid tumors. Turning to the study itself: Repertoires were compared across blood and tumor or nodule tissue from malignant and benign thyroid patients.

Study-level points and caveats: As reported, TCR beta diversity in blood and tumor was significantly higher in malignant thyroid tumors than in benign nodules.

Material for sequencing was blood. The clonotype was recovered from a female donor with papillary thyroid cancer or a benign thyroid nodule (not recorded which). Some clones in this sample may be carry-over from other donors' samples. The chain carries TRBV20-1 and TRBJ1-3; D possibly corresponds to TRBD1 (6 bases). The CDR3 nucleotides are TGCAGTGCTAGAGCCTACCGGGACAACTATCTTGAAAACACCATATATTTT. It translates to CSARAYRDNYLENTIYF.